The 15 T cell receptor beta chains reported below all come from one sample, sequenced in a study of control samples from healthy donors and cancer patients. Sequencing used immunoSEQ multiplex PCR; TCRdb keeps in-frame clones, though not all of them. The sample lists 110,000 or so clones, 83% seen once, with less than 15% in the top ten. Material: blood. These receptors were taken from a woman between 50 and 59 years old in good health.

The chain links TRBV11-2 to TRBJ2-1, with 11 bases matching TRBD2. Germline V lookup: CDR1 SGHAT, CDR2 FQNNGV. After removal of 3 bases from V and 2 bases from J, the junction contained 6 bases not matched to a gene. The CDR3 spans 17 residues. Here the CDR3 DNA reads TGTGCCAGCAGCTTGAGGACTAGCGGGCAGGCCTACAATGAGCAGTTCTTC. The encoded protein is CASSLRTSGQAYNEQFF.

V and J are TRBV5-5 and TRBJ1-5; D remains ambiguous. CDR1 is SGHKS, CDR2 YYEKEE, per germline (reference sequence). The CDR3 is 14 amino acids. V lost 3 bases to trimming and J lost 2 bases, with 9 bases between them. The DNA of the CDR3 is TGTGCCAGCAGCTCCGCCGGGGGCAATCAGCCCCAGCATTTT. It translates to CASSSAGGNQPQHF.

V and J are TRBV9 and TRBJ2-7; 8 bases are shared with TRBD1. The V and J ends lost 2 bases and 0 bases, in that order; junction bases with no gene match: 4. The V gene's germline CDR1 is SGDLS and CDR2 YYNGEE. The CDR3 is 15 amino acids. CDR3 sequence reads: CASSVTGQASYEQYF. CDR3 DNA: TGTGCCAGCAGCGTCACGGGACAGGCCTCCTACGAGCAGTACTTC.

The chain is built from TRBV5-4 and TRBJ2-3, with 9 bases identical to TRBD2. The germline V gene has CDR1 SGHNT and CDR2 YYREEE (reference sequence). With V trimmed by 1 base and J by 2 bases, 5 bases remained unmatched. This CDR3 region has 16 residues. The CDR3 spells CASSLRLAENTDTQYF. The CDR3 DNA reads TGTGCCAGCAGCTTGCGACTAGCGGAGAACACAGATACGCAGTATTTT.

This CDR3 is CASSFPRSSYNEQFF. The CDR3 DNA reads as TGTGCCAGCAGCTTTCCTCGGAGCTCCTACAATGAGCAGTTCTTC. This chain joins TRBV11-3 and TRBJ2-1; D unclear. CDR3 length: 15 amino acids. Trimming stripped 3 bases from V and 0 bases from J, with 9 bases between. Germline V gene sequence: CDR1 SGHNT, CDR2 YENEEA.

The rearrangement joins TRBV4-3 to TRBJ2-7; TRBD2 matches at 11 bases. This CDR3 spans 16 amino acids. Trimming took 1 base from V and 5 from J; bases not matched to a gene: 7. From germline, CDR1 is LGHNA and CDR2 YSLEER. The CDR3 region is CASSQGFTSGRHEQYF. Written as DNA, the CDR3 is TGCGCCAGCAGCCAAGGCTTTACTAGCGGGAGACACGAGCAGTACTTC.

The V call is TRBV7-2, the J call TRBJ1-3; D may be TRBD1 (5 bases). Germline CDR1 and CDR2: SGHTA and FQGNSA. Trimming removed 0 bases from V and 4 bases from J, with 10 bases in between. The CDR3 length is 15 residues. The CDR3 loop is CASSLAAGSGNTIYF. The DNA of the CDR3 is TGTGCCAGCAGCTTAGCGGCAGGGTCGGGAAACACCATATATTTT.

The rearrangement joins TRBV5-8 to TRBJ2-3, with TRBD2 identical over 15 bases. The germline V gene encodes CDR1 SGHTS and CDR2 YDEGEE. The CDR3 extends over 18 amino acids. V lost 4 bases, J lost 2 bases, and 8 bases stayed unmatched. CDR3 in amino acids: CASSPQGLAGGSTDTQYF. In DNA, the CDR3 is TGTGCCAGCAGCCCCCAGGGACTAGCGGGAGGTTCCACAGATACGCAGTATTTT.

Worth noting for this clone: This CDR3 is also generated by other DNA sequences in the sample. This rearrangement joins TRBV6-4 to TRBJ2-1; 7 positions agree with TRBD2. J lost 3 bases, V lost 4 bases, and 0 bases had no gene match. This CDR3 comprises 13 residues. CDR1 MRHNA and CDR2 SNTAGT come from the germline V gene. CDR3: CASSASGYNEQFF. DNA for the CDR3: TGTGCCAGCAGTGCTAGCGGCTACAATGAGCAGTTCTTC.

The chain uses TRBV7-3 and TRBJ2-3, with D perhaps matching TRBD2 (6 bases). Germline V gene data show CDR1 as SGHTA and CDR2 as FQGTGA. The length of the CDR3 is 13 residues. V lost 6 bases to trimming and J lost 9 bases, with 16 bases between them. The CDR3 here is CASSRDSALTQYF. The CDR3 region has the DNA TGTGCCAGCAGTCGGGACTCCGCGTTAACGCAGTATTTT.

The rearrangement uses TRBV6-1 and TRBJ2-3, with a weak D call TRBD2 (5 bases). V was shortened by 3 bases and J by 4 bases, with 11 bases between the two germline ends. Per germline, CDR1 MNHNS and CDR2 SASEGT. The CDR3 loop spans 14 amino acids. This CDR3 is CASSDYGKPDTQYF. The CDR3, as DNA: TGTGCCAGCAGTGATTACGGGAAGCCAGATACGCAGTATTTT.

The CDR3 reads CASSSEFKGIYNSPLHF. In DNA, the CDR3 is TGTGCCAGCAGTTCCGAGTTTAAGGGGATCTATAATTCACCCCTCCACTTT. The chain joins TRBV28 to TRBJ1-6, with D tentatively TRBD1 (5 bases). The CDR3 totals 17 residues. Trimming took off 4 bases at V and 3 bases at J, with 16 bases between the two ends. Germline assignment: CDR1 MDHEN and CDR2 SYDVKM.

The chain links TRBV19 to TRBJ1-3, with D hard to call. The germline V gene has CDR1 LNHDA and CDR2 SQIVND (reference sequence). Between the trimmed V and J ends, which lost 1 base and 0 bases, there was a span of 7 bases. The CDR3 totals 15 residues. CDR3 sequence (DNA): TGTGCCAGTAGTATAGGACGGTTCTCTGGAAACACCATATATTTT. This gives the protein CASSIGRFSGNTIYF. Full variable domain (rest looked up from reference TRBV19 and TRBJ1-3): DGGITQSPKYLFRKEGQNVTLSCEQNLNHDAMYWYRQDPGQGLRLIYYSQIVNDFQKGDIAEGYSVSREKKESFPLTVTSAQKNPTAFYLCASSIGRFSGNTIYFGEGSWLTVV.

V is TRBV29-1 and J is TRBJ2-3, with 8 positions matching TRBD2. V lost 7 bases and J lost 0; bases outside the gene matches: 9. Germline V CDR1 and CDR2: SQVTM, ANQGSEA. This CDR3 is built from 15 residues. Here the CDR3 DNA reads TGCAGCGCAAAATTCCAGCGGGGGAGCACAGATACGCAGTATTTT. Translated, it gives CSAKFQRGSTDTQYF.

V and J are TRBV7-2 and TRBJ2-3; weak D call: TRBD2 (6 bases). This CDR3 is 16 amino acids long. The ends were cut back, 1 base at V and 2 bases at J, with 13 bases in the middle. Germline V gives CDR1 SGHTA, CDR2 FQGNSA. CDR3 protein: CASSLVSTSSTDTQYF. CDR3 in DNA: TGTGCCAGCAGCTTAGTGAGCACTAGCTCCACAGATACGCAGTATTTT. Full variable domain (remainder filled in from reference TRBV7-2 and TRBJ2-3): GAGVSQSPSNKVTEKGKDVELRCDPISGHTALYWYRQSLGQGLEFLIYFQGNSAPDKSGLPSDRFSAERTGGSVSTLTIQRTQQEDSAVYLCASSLVSTSSTDTQYFGPGTRLTVL.